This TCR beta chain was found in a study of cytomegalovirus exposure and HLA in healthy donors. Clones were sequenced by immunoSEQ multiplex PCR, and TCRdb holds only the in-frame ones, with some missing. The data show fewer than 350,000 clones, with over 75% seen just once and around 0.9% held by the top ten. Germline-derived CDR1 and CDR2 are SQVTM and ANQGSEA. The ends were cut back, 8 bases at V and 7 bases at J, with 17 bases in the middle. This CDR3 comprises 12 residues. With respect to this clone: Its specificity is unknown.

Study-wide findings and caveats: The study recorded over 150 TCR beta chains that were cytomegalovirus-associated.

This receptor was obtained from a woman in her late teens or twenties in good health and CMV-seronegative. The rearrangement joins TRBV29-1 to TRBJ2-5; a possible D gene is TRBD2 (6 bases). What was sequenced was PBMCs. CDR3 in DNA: TGCAGCTGCACAGGATCCGGGAGGACCCAGTACTTC. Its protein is CSCTGSGRTQYF.